This T cell receptor beta chain originates from a study of cytotoxic CD8 clonotypes in ibrutinib-treated CLL. In the study overall: For this cohort, patients were around eleven relapsed/refractory and some 15 treatment-naive, while approximately 17 were IGHV unmutated.

Assay: immunoSEQ multiplex PCR; the TCRdb copy retains only in-frame clones and omits some. The sample records approximately 9,000 clones, about 70% being singletons. From germline, CDR1 is SGDLS and CDR2 YYNGEE. CDR3 size: 13 residues. J lost 11 bases, V lost 0 bases, and 6 bases had no gene match. The receptor was derived from a human donor with chronic lymphocytic leukemia. The specimen comprised PBMCs, sampled before ibrutinib treatment. This rearrangement joins TRBV9 to TRBJ1-1; TRBD1 aligns across 8 bases. The CDR3 is CASSVATDRAAFF. CDR3 bases: TGTGCCAGCAGCGTAGCCACGGACAGGGCCGCTTTCTTT.